This T cell receptor (beta chain) was sequenced during a study of shared clonotypes between healthy human individuals. Terminally differentiated effector memory CD45RA+ cells were excluded from the naive CD8 cells, which were CD45RO-negative and positively selected for CCR7. The table came from immunoSEQ multiplex PCR; TCRdb's copy has only in-frame clones and leaves some out. The sample has more than 600,000 clones, 92% seen once. Of note for this clone: Its antigen is unknown. One end of the junction is discordant with germline, which a read error may explain.

General study points: Among a few donors, about 5% of naive CD4 clonotypes were found in common.

Germline values: CDR1 SSHAT, CDR2 FNYEAQ (reference sequence). There are 14 residues in the CDR3. Input material: naive CD8+ T cells sorted from blood. This sequence was found in a man aged 25-40 years in good health. The gene calls are TRBV7-7 and TRBJ2-5; no definite D call. The CDR3 DNA reads as TGTGCTAGCAGCTTAGGTCCTTCCCAAGAGACCCAGTACTTC. Translation: CASSLGPSQETQYF.